This T cell receptor beta chain was recovered during a study of CD8 T cells in Susac syndrome. The authors reverse transcribed roughly 0.45 to 1 ug RNA with random hexamers. TCRdb reprocessed the immunoSEQ multiplex PCR reads with MiXCR, giving one entry per CDR3 protein. The sample carries a few hundred thousand distinct CDR3 sequences, about 94% recorded once. Trimming at V came to 6 bases and at J to 9 bases, leaving 11 bases not matched to a gene. CDR1 is SQVTM and CDR2 is ANQGSEA in the germline V gene. The CDR3 loop spans 13 amino acids. Sequencing used CD8+ T cells from PBMCs. This clonotype was obtained from a human donor with multiple sclerosis. The chain employs TRBV29-1 and TRBJ2-1; TRBD1 matches 7 bases. CDR3 amino acids: CSVPGQTPGEQFF. DNA for the CDR3: TGCAGCGTGCCGGGACAGACGCCCGGTGAGCAGTTCTTC.